This T cell receptor (beta chain) originates from a study of cytomegalovirus exposure and HLA in healthy donors. The wider study: Prior work identified more than 90 million unique TCR beta sequences in approximately 180 million T cells. General observations from the study: Some highly shared sequence variants likely arose as a pipeline artifact. CMV antigen specificity was confirmed in vitro for three CMV-associated chains.

A note on this clone: Its target is unknown.

There are 16 residues in the CDR3. Germline values: CDR1 MDHEN, CDR2 SYDVKM. The J segment lost 1 base and the V segment lost 8 bases, leaving 12 bases of the junction unmatched. Vbeta (60) and Jbeta (13) primers were used in the PCR. Using immunoSEQ multiplex PCR, the repertoire was profiled, and TCRdb retains in-frame clones only, with some absent. Of roughly 110,000 clones in the sample, 82% are singletons; the top ten hold around 2.7%. Samples came from healthy bone marrow donors. This rearrangement joins TRBV28 to TRBJ2-5, with TRBD1 matching over 8 bases. Input material: PBMCs. This clonotype originated in a woman between 18 and 29 years old in good health and CMV-seronegative. The CDR3 region is CASQRGNRGFQETQYF. The CDR3 coding sequence is TGTGCCAGCCAAAGGGGAAACAGGGGGTTCCAAGAGACCCAGTACTTC.